This is a list of T cell receptor beta chains from one sample in a study of T cells in Graves' hyperthyroidism and ophthalmopathy. TCRdb analysed the multiplex PCR reads with MiXCR anew, one entry per CDR3 protein. The sample has around 260,000 distinct CDR3 sequences, under 30% seen once. Sequenced sample: blood. The receptor source for this set is a man between 40 and 49 years old with Graves' hyperthyroidism that later progressed to Graves' ophthalmopathy. Each CDR3 is given with its conserved first and last residue. Each record gives: clone size, V gene, D gene, CDR3 length, J gene, CDR3 DNA, CDR3 protein. D genes are given only for firm matches. Clone size is given for some rows only: seen once, a few or many times, or a class if the clone is expanded.

few	TRBV20-1	.	12	TRBJ2-7	TGCAGTGCTAGATTCCAGGGGCTCGAGCAGTACTTC	CSARFQGLEQYF
many	TRBV6-1	.	14	TRBJ1-5	TGTGCCAGCCGAGGGGCAGGGCCGGCAAAGCCCCAGCATTTT	CASRGAGPAKPQHF
many	TRBV6-5	.	14	TRBJ1-1	TGTGCCAGCAGTTACCCTTACAAGAACACTGAAGCTTTCTTT	CASSYPYKNTEAFF
many	TRBV12-3/TRBV12-4	TRBD1	15	TRBJ1-5	TGTGCCAGCACTCCAGCGGGACAGCACAATCAGCCCCAGCATTTT	CASTPAGQHNQPQHF
few	TRBV6-1	.	13	TRBJ1-2	TGTGCCAGCAGTGTTGGGACTTACTATGGCTACACCTTC	CASSVGTYYGYTF
many	TRBV30	TRBD1	12	TRBJ1-2	TGTGCCAAATGGACAGGGTCTCATGGCTACACCTTC	CAKWTGSHGYTF
once	TRBV6-5	TRBD2	16	TRBJ2-7	TGTGCCAGCAGTTCAACCGGGACTAGCGACCTTTCGGGGCAGTACTTC	CASSSTGTSDLSGQYF
many	TRBV5-1	TRBD1	14	TRBJ2-4	TGCGCCAGCAGCTTGGATGGGACAGAAAACATTCAGTACTTC	CASSLDGTENIQYF
.	TRBV7-2	.	15	TRBJ1-5	TGTGCCAGCAGCTTAGGGGACATTGCCAATCAGCCCCAGCATTTT	CASSLGDIANQPQHF
many	TRBV6-2/TRBV6-3	.	15	TRBJ2-7	TGTGCCAGCAGGACAGGTGGGGGCGGGAGCTTTGAGCAGTACTTC	CASRTGGGGSFEQYF
.	TRBV20-1	TRBD1	14	TRBJ2-5	TGCAGTCCCCGCCCAGGGGGAGTCTCAGAGACCCAGTACTTC	CSPRPGGVSETQYF
many	TRBV20-1	TRBD1	17	TRBJ2-2	TGCAGTGCTAGAGGATACTCGACAGGGAGCGACACCGGGGAGCTGTTTTTT	CSARGYSTGSDTGELFF
many	TRBV29-1	TRBD2	13	TRBJ2-7	TGCAGCGTTTTTCTAGCGGGACTACACGAGCAGTACTTC	CSVFLAGLHEQYF
many	TRBV6-5	.	16	TRBJ2-7	TGTGCCAGCAGTTACTCGTCGGTAGTAGTATCTTGGGAGCAGTACTTC	CASSYSSVVVSWEQYF
many	TRBV12-3/TRBV12-4	TRBD1	15	TRBJ2-2	TGTGCCAGCAGTCCAAGGACAGGGATTCCCGGGGAGCTGTTTTTT	CASSPRTGIPGELFF
many	TRBV19	TRBD1	16	TRBJ2-7	TGTGCCAGTAGGCAAATGGGACAGGGACCCTCCGACGAGCAGTACTTC	CASRQMGQGPSDEQYF
many	TRBV3-1	.	15	TRBJ1-5	TGTGCCAGCAGCCAAGAAGGGATGGGCAATCAGCCCCAGCATTTT	CASSQEGMGNQPQHF
few	TRBV3-1	TRBD2	15	TRBJ2-7	TGTGCCAGCAGCCAAGAGGGGACTATAGCCTACGAGCAGTACTTC	CASSQEGTIAYEQYF
.	TRBV11-2	.	13	TRBJ2-3	TGTGCCAGCAGCTTATGGACCACAGATACGCAGTATTTT	CASSLWTTDTQYF
many	TRBV20-1	.	14	TRBJ2-2	TGCAGTGCGCGCGACATGCGTAACACCGGGGAGCTGTTTTTT	CSARDMRNTGELFF
few	TRBV7-2	.	14	TRBJ1-1	TGTGCCAGCAGTTCGAACCGCCTCCAGGGATTTGCTTTCTTT	CASSSNRLQGFAFF
many	TRBV20-1	.	15	TRBJ1-1	TGCAGTGCTAGAGATCGGAAACACCCGAACACTGAAGCTTTCTTT	CSARDRKHPNTEAFF
many	TRBV13	.	15	TRBJ2-5	TGTGCCAGCAGCGTCTCCGGGACGGCCAAAGGCCCCCAGTACTTC	CASSVSGTAKGPQYF
many	TRBV11-2	TRBD2	18	TRBJ2-5	TGTGCCAGCAGCTTAAAACGCAATGGACTAGCGGGAGGAGAGACCCAGTACTTC	CASSLKRNGLAGGETQYF
many	TRBV29-1	TRBD2	15	TRBJ2-5	TGCAGCGTTGAACGAGCGGGAGGGATTCCATGGACCCAGTACTTC	CSVERAGGIPWTQYF
.	TRBV12-3/TRBV12-4	.	13	TRBJ1-6	TGTGCCAGCCGAGGAGCGATCAATTCACCCCTCCACTTT	CASRGAINSPLHF
few	TRBV6-5	.	14	TRBJ2-5	TGTGCCAGCAGTTCGTTTTACTCGGAGGAGACCCAGTACTTC	CASSSFYSEETQYF
.	TRBV6-1	.	14	TRBJ1-1	TGTGCCAGCAGACTAGGGACGGTGAACACTGAAGCTTTCTTC	CASRLGTVNTEAFF
.	TRBV12-3/TRBV12-4	.	13	TRBJ1-1	TGTGCCAGCAGGTCCCTGGCTAACACTGAAGCTTTCTTT	CASRSLANTEAFF
many	TRBV4-1	TRBD2	15	TRBJ2-2	TGCGCCAGCAGCCCGGGACTAGCGGGTCCCGGGGAGCTGTTTTTT	CASSPGLAGPGELFF
many	TRBV24-1	TRBD2	16	TRBJ2-5	TGTGCCACCAGTGATTCGGGACTAGCGGGCGGAGAGACCCAGTACTTC	CATSDSGLAGGETQYF
few	TRBV5-1	.	15	TRBJ1-2	TGCGCCAGCAGCTGGGAGCCCTCTGCCAGGGATGGCTACACCTTC	CASSWEPSARDGYTF
many	TRBV20-1	TRBD1	16	TRBJ1-5	TGCAGTGCTACCCCCGGGACAGGTTTTAGCAATCAGCCCCAGCATTTT	CSATPGTGFSNQPQHF
many	TRBV29-1	.	12	TRBJ2-5	TGCAGCGTTGGAACTAACCAAGAGACCCAGTACTTC	CSVGTNQETQYF
.	TRBV11-2	.	12	TRBJ2-7	TGTGCCAGCAGTTTGGTAGGGCTCGAGCAGTACTTC	CASSLVGLEQYF
many	TRBV10-3	TRBD1	15	TRBJ2-7	TGTGCCATCAGTGAACAACAGGGGCCAACCTACGAGCAGTACTTC	CAISEQQGPTYEQYF